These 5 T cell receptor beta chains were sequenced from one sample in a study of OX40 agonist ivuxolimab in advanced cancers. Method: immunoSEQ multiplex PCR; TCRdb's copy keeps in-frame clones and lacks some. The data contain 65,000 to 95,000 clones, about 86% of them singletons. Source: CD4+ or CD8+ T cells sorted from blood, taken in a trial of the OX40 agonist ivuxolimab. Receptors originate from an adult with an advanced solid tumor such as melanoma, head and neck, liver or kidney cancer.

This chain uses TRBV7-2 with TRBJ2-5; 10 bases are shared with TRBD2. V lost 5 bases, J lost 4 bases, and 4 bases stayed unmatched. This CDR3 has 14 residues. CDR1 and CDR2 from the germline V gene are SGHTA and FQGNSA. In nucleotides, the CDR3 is TGTGCCAGCAGCGCGAGCGGGGGGGCAGAGACCCAGTACTTC. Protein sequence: CASSASGGAETQYF.

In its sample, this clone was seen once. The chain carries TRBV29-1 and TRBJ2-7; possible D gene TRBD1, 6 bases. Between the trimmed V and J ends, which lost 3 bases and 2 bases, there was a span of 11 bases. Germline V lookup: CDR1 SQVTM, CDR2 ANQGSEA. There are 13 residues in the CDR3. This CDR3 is CSVEGRGTYEQYF. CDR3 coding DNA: TGCAGCGTTGAGGGCAGGGGAACCTACGAGCAGTACTTC.

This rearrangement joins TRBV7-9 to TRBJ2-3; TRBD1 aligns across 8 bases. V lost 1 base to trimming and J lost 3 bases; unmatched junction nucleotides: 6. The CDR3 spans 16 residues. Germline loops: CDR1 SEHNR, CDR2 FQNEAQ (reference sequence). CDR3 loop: CASSLGVQGATDTQYF. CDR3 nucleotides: TGTGCCAGCAGCTTAGGGGTCCAGGGGGCAACAGATACGCAGTATTTT.

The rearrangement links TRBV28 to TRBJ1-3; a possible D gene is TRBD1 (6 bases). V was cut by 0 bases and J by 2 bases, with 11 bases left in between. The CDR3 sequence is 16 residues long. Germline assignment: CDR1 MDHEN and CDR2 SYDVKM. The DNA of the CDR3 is TGTGCCAGCAGTTTATGGGCAGGGACAACTGGAAACACCATATATTTT. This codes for CASSLWAGTTGNTIYF.

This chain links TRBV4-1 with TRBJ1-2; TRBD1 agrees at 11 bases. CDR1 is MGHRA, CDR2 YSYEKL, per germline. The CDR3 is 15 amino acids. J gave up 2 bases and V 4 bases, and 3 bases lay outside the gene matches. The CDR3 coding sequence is TGCGCCAGCAGCCTACGGACAGGGGGCAACTATGGCTACACCTTC. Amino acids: CASSLRTGGNYGYTF.